These T cell receptor beta chains were read from a single sample in a study of cytomegalovirus exposure and HLA in healthy donors. Produced via immunoSEQ multiplex PCR; TCRdb's table is partial and in-frame only. This repertoire shows 130,000 to 150,000 clones, about three quarters found once; its top ten account for roughly 1.2%. Sequenced: PBMCs. The receptors stem from a male donor in good health and CMV-seropositive. CDR3s include the opening cysteine and the closing phenylalanine or tryptophan. Each record gives: clone size, J gene, D gene, V gene, CDR3 DNA, CDR3 protein. D genes are given only for firm matches. Only part of the rows carry a size: once, few, many, or a class if the clone is expanded.

clone size: few
J gene: TRBJ1-2
D gene: .
V gene: TRBV18
CDR3 DNA: TGTGCCAGCTCACCCAACCGGGACGGGACAATAGCTAACTATGGCTACACCTTC
CDR3 protein: CASSPNRDGTIANYGYTF

clone size: once
J gene: TRBJ2-7
D gene: TRBD1
V gene: TRBV6-1
CDR3 DNA: TGTGCCAGCAGTGAAGGCCGGGACAGGGGGTTGGTTGAGCAGTACTTC
CDR3 protein: CASSEGRDRGLVEQYF

clone size: .
J gene: TRBJ2-5
D gene: .
V gene: TRBV13
CDR3 DNA: TGTGCCAGCAGCTTCGGACAACACAAAGAGACCCAGTACTTC
CDR3 protein: CASSFGQHKETQYF

clone size: .
J gene: TRBJ1-6
D gene: TRBD1
V gene: TRBV9
CDR3 DNA: TGTGCCAGCAGCGTAAGAAATTTCTGTTGGGACAGGGCTTTT
CDR3 protein: CASSVRNFCWDRAF

clone size: .
J gene: TRBJ2-6
D gene: .
V gene: TRBV6-5
CDR3 DNA: TGTGCCAGCAGTTATGACAGTTCTGGGGCCAACGTCCTGACTTTC
CDR3 protein: CASSYDSSGANVLTF

clone size: .
J gene: TRBJ2-7
D gene: TRBD2
V gene: TRBV27
CDR3 DNA: TGTGCCAGCAGTTATTCGGGCGGGAGAGGATACGAGCAGTACTTC
CDR3 protein: CASSYSGGRGYEQYF

clone size: .
J gene: TRBJ2-1
D gene: TRBD1
V gene: TRBV6-5
CDR3 DNA: TGTGCCAGCAGTTTTATTCCGGGACAGGGGGCCGGTGAGCAGTTCTTC
CDR3 protein: CASSFIPGQGAGEQFF

clone size: .
J gene: TRBJ2-7
D gene: TRBD1
V gene: TRBV28
CDR3 DNA: TGTGCCAGCAGTCCCAAGACAGGGGGAGACTACGAGCAGTACTTC
CDR3 protein: CASSPKTGGDYEQYF

clone size: .
J gene: TRBJ1-4
D gene: .
V gene: TRBV6-5
CDR3 DNA: TGTGCCAGCAGTGACGACAGACACCCAGGGAAACTGTTTTTT
CDR3 protein: CASSDDRHPGKLFF

clone size: .
J gene: TRBJ1-6
D gene: .
V gene: TRBV4-1
CDR3 DNA: TGCGCCAGCAGCCAAGATAAGGGGCCAGATTCACCCCTCCACTTT
CDR3 protein: CASSQDKGPDSPLHF

clone size: .
J gene: TRBJ2-1
D gene: .
V gene: TRBV11-3
CDR3 DNA: TGTGCCAGCAGCTTAGTCACGGGCTCCTACAATGAGCAGTTCTTC
CDR3 protein: CASSLVTGSYNEQFF

clone size: few
J gene: TRBJ1-2
D gene: .
V gene: TRBV7-2
CDR3 DNA: TGTGCCAGCAGCCGATCCCTACAGGAGCTCTATGGCTACACCTTC
CDR3 protein: CASSRSLQELYGYTF

clone size: .
J gene: TRBJ2-6
D gene: TRBD2
V gene: TRBV6-5
CDR3 DNA: TGTGCCATCCACCCTAGCGGGTCCAGCGTCCTGACTTTC
CDR3 protein: CAIHPSGSSVLTF

clone size: .
J gene: TRBJ1-4
D gene: .
V gene: TRBV13
CDR3 DNA: TGTGCCAGCAGCCCATGGACAGATGAAAAACTGTTTTTT
CDR3 protein: CASSPWTDEKLFF

clone size: few
J gene: TRBJ2-5
D gene: .
V gene: TRBV13
CDR3 DNA: TGTGCCAGCAGCACTAATGAAGTACAAGAGACCCAGTACTTC
CDR3 protein: CASSTNEVQETQYF

clone size: .
J gene: TRBJ1-3
D gene: TRBD1
V gene: TRBV9
CDR3 DNA: TGTGCCAGCAGCGGGGGACAGTTCTCTGGAAACACCATATATTTT
CDR3 protein: CASSGGQFSGNTIYF

clone size: .
J gene: TRBJ2-1
D gene: TRBD2
V gene: TRBV30
CDR3 DNA: TGTGCCTGGAGCCTAGGGTCTAGCGGGTACAATGAGCAGTTCTTC
CDR3 protein: CAWSLGSSGYNEQFF

clone size: .
J gene: TRBJ2-5
D gene: .
V gene: TRBV6-5
CDR3 DNA: TGTGCCAGCAGCCGACGGGAGTTGGAGACCCAGTACTTC
CDR3 protein: CASSRRELETQYF

clone size: .
J gene: TRBJ1-2
D gene: .
V gene: TRBV5-4
CDR3 DNA: TGTGCCAGCAGCTTGTCATCCGGGTGGGACTATGGCTACACCTTC
CDR3 protein: CASSLSSGWDYGYTF

clone size: .
J gene: TRBJ2-7
D gene: .
V gene: TRBV14
CDR3 DNA: TGTGCCAGCAGCCCGACTAGCTACGAGCAGTACTTC
CDR3 protein: CASSPTSYEQYF

clone size: .
J gene: TRBJ2-7
D gene: TRBD1
V gene: TRBV25-1
CDR3 DNA: TGTGCCAGCAGTGATCGGGGACAGCTCTTTGGCGAGCAGTACTTC
CDR3 protein: CASSDRGQLFGEQYF

clone size: .
J gene: TRBJ1-1
D gene: TRBD1
V gene: TRBV7-9
CDR3 DNA: TGTGCCAGCAGCCGCGGGACAGAGAACACTGAAGCTTTCTTT
CDR3 protein: CASSRGTENTEAFF

clone size: .
J gene: TRBJ2-7
D gene: TRBD2
V gene: TRBV7-9
CDR3 DNA: TGTTCCAGCAGCTTATACGGGACTAGCGGTTACGAGCAGTACTTC
CDR3 protein: CSSSLYGTSGYEQYF